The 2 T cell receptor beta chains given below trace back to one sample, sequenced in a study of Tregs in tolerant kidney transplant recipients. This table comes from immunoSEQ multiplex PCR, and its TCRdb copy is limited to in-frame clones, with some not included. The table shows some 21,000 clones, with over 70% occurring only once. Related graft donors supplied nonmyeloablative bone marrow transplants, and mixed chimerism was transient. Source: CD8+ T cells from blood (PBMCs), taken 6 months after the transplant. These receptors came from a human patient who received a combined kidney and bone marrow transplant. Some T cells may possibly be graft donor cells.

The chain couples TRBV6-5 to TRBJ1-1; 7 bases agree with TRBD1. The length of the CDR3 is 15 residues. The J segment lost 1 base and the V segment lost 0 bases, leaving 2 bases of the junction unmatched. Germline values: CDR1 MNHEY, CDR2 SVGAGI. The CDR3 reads CASSYSAGGNTEAFF. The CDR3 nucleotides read TGTGCCAGCAGTTACTCGGCAGGGGGGAACACTGAAGCTTTCTTT.

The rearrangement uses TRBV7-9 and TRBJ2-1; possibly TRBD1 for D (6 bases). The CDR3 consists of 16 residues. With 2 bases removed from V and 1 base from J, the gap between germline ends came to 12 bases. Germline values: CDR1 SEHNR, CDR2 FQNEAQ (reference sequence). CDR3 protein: CASSLPLDRSYNEQFF. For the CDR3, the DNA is TGTGCCAGCAGCTTACCCCTGGACAGATCCTACAATGAGCAGTTCTTC.